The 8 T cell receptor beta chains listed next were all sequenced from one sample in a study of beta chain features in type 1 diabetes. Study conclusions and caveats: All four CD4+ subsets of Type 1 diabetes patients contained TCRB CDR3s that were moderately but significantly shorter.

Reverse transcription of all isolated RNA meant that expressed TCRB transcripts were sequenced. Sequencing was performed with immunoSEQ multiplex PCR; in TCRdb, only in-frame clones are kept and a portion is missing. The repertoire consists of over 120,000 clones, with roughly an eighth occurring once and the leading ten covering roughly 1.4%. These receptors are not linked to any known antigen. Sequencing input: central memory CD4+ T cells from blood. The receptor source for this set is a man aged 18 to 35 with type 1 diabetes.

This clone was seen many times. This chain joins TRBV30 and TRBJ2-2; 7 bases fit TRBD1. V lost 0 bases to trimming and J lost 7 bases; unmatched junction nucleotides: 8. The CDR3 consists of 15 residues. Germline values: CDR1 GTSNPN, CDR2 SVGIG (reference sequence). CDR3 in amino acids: CAWSVHRAGGGELFF. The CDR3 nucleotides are TGTGCCTGGAGTGTACACCGGGCAGGGGGCGGGGAGCTGTTTTTT.

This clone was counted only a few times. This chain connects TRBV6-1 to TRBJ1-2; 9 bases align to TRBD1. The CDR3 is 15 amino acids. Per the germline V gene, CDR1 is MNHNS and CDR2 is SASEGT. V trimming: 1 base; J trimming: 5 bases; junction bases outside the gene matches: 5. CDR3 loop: CASSEDHGTGYGYTF. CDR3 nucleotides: TGTGCCAGCAGTGAAGACCACGGGACAGGGTATGGCTACACCTTC.

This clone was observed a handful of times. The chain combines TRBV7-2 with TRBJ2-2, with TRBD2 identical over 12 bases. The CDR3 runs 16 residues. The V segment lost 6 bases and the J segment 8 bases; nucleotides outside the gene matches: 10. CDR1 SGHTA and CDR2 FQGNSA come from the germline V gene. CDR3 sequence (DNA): TGTGCCAGCAGTCGACTCCCTAGCGGGGGGGTAGGGGAGCTGTTTTTT. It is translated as CASSRLPSGGVGELFF.

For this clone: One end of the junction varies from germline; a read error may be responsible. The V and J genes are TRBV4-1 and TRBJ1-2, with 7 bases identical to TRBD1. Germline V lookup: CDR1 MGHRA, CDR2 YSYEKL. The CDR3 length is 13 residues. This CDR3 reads CASSRGQDYGYTF. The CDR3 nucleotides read TGTGCCAGCAGCCGAGGACAGGACTATGGCTACACCTTC.

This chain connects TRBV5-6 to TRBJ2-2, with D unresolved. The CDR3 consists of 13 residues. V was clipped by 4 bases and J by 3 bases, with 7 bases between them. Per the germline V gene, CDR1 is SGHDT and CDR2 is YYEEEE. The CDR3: CASSKQYTGELFF. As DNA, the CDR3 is TGTGCCAGCAGCAAACAGTACACCGGGGAGCTGTTTTTT.

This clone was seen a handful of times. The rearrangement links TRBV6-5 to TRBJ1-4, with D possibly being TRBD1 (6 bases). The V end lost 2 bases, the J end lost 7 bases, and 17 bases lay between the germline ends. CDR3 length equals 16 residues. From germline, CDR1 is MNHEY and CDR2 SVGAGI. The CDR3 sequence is CASSYNTGSKAEKLFF. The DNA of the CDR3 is TGTGCCAGCAGTTACAATACAGGGAGCAAAGCTGAAAAACTGTTTTTT.

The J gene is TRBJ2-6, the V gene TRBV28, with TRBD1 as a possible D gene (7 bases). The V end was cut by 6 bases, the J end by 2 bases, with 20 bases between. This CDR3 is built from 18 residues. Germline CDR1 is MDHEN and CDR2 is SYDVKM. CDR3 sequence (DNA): TGTGCCAGCAGGCCGGCGGGACAGTCATTTGCTGGGGCCAACGTCCTGACTTTC. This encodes CASRPAGQSFAGANVLTF.

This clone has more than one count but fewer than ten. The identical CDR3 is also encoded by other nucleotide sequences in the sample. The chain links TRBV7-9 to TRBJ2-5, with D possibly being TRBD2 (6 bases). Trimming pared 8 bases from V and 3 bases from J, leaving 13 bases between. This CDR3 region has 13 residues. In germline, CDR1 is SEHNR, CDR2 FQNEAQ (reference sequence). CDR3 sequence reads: CASSRGSEETQYF. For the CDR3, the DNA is TGTGCCAGCTCCCGGGGGTCGGAAGAGACCCAGTACTTC.